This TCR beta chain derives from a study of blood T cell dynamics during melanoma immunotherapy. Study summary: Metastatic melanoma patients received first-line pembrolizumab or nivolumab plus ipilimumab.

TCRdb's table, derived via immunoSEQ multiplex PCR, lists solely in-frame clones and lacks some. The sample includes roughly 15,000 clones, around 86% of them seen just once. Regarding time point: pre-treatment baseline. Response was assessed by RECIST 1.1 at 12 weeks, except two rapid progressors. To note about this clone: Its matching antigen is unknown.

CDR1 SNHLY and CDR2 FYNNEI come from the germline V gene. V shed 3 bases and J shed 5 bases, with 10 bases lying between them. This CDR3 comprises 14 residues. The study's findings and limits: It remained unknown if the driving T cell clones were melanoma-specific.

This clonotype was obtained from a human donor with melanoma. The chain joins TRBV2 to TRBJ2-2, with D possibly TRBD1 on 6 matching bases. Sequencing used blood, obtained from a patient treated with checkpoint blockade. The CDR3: CASSEGAQTGELFF. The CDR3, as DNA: TGTGCCAGCAGTGAGGGGGCGCAGACCGGGGAGCTGTTTTTT.